The rows below give T cell receptor beta chains drawn from one sample of a study of T cell clones after liver transplantation. Using immunoSEQ multiplex PCR, the repertoire was profiled, and TCRdb retains in-frame clones only, with some absent. This repertoire shows about 99,000 clones, about 86% found once; its top ten account for 2.5% to 3.5%. The specimen was CD4+ T cells from blood, collected about 50 months after liver transplant. These receptors were obtained from a human patient who received a liver transplant. The T cells may partly be graft donor cells. Each CDR3 is given with its conserved first and last residue. A D gene is named only where the DNA matches it firmly. Only some rows state a clone size, as once, few, many or a class for expanded clones.

abundance	v_gene	j_gene	d_gene	CDR3nt	CDR3aa
-	TRBV20-1	TRBJ2-3	-	TGCGGGGCTCAGCACACAGATACGCAGTATTTT	CGAQHTDTQYF
-	TRBV27	TRBJ2-7	-	TGTGCCAGCAGTTTCACCGGGGGGCCCTACGAGCAGTACTTC	CASSFTGGPYEQYF
once	TRBV28	TRBJ2-5	-	TGTGCCAGCAGAAGGGAGGAGACCCAGTACTTC	CASRREETQYF
-	TRBV5-1	TRBJ2-2	-	TGCGCCAGCAGCTTGGAGGGGGGGCTTCGCACCGGGGAGCTGTTTTTT	CASSLEGGLRTGELFF
-	TRBV21-1	TRBJ2-1	-	TGTGCCAGCAGCAAACCTAGCGGGGGGTGGAATGAGCAGTTCTTC	CASSKPSGGWNEQFF
-	TRBV7-6	TRBJ2-7	-	TGTGCCAGCAGTACGCAACCGCGCTCCTACGAGCAGTACTTC	CASSTQPRSYEQYF
-	TRBV2	TRBJ2-7	-	TGTGCCAGCACCGACTACGCCTACGAGCAGTACTTC	CASTDYAYEQYF
-	TRBV5-1	TRBJ2-2	-	TGCGCCAGCAGGTACCAGGGGAACACCGGGGAGCTGTTTTTT	CASRYQGNTGELFF
-	TRBV18	TRBJ2-1	TRBD2	TGTGCCAGCTCACCACCGGGACTAGCGGGCGGTAATGAGCAGTTCTTC	CASSPPGLAGGNEQFF
-	TRBV27	TRBJ1-4	-	TGTGCCAGCAGCCCCATGGGGTGGGGAGAAAAACTGTTTTTT	CASSPMGWGEKLFF
once	TRBV6-5	TRBJ2-7	-	TGTGCCAGCTCCCCCCTTCGAGTTATTACCTACGAGCAGTACTTC	CASSPLRVITYEQYF
-	TRBV28	TRBJ2-4	-	TGTGCCAGCAGTTTAGTAGGCCCCTCAGCCAAAAACATTCAGTACTTC	CASSLVGPSAKNIQYF
-	TRBV7-9	TRBJ1-4	-	TGTGCCAGCAGCCGGGCGGGAGGGAGCTCCGAAAAACTGTTTTTT	CASSRAGGSSEKLFF
-	TRBV14	TRBJ1-1	-	TGTGCCAGCAAATGGGGAGCGAACACTGAAGCTTTCTTT	CASKWGANTEAFF
-	TRBV21-1	TRBJ1-2	-	TGTGCCAGCAGCAAACCCCCATCCGGCGAAAACTATGGCTACACCTTC	CASSKPPSGENYGYTF
-	TRBV28	TRBJ2-7	TRBD2	TGTGCCAGCATCCCATCTCGGGGGGGCGGCAGAGTCTACGAGCAGTACTTC	CASIPSRGGGRVYEQYF
-	TRBV19	TRBJ1-1	TRBD1	TGTGCCAGTTCGACAGGGGGCAGTTTGGGCACTGAAGCTTTCTTT	CASSTGGSLGTEAFF
-	TRBV7-2	TRBJ1-5	-	TGTGCCAGCAGCTTAGTTGGTCTAGGCAATCAGCCCCAGCATTTT	CASSLVGLGNQPQHF
-	TRBV27	TRBJ2-1	TRBD1	TGTGCCAGCAGTGACCGACAGGGGCTAGAGCAGTTCTTC	CASSDRQGLEQFF
-	TRBV6-1	TRBJ2-1	TRBD2	TGTGCCAGCAGTAGGACTAGCAATGAGCAGTTCTTC	CASSRTSNEQFF
-	TRBV9	TRBJ1-4	-	TGTGCCAGCAGCGGAAGCCCCGCGGGCTGGGGTAATGAAAAACTGTTTTTT	CASSGSPAGWGNEKLFF
-	TRBV29-1	TRBJ2-7	TRBD1	TGCAGCGTTGGGACAGGGGGCTCAACCTACGAGCAGTACTTC	CSVGTGGSTYEQYF
-	TRBV29-1	TRBJ1-5	TRBD1	TGCAGCGTTGTTGACAGGGGCAGCAATCAGCCCCAGCATTTT	CSVVDRGSNQPQHF
-	TRBV19	TRBJ2-3	TRBD2	TGTGCCAGTAGTGTGGGGGGGAGCACAGATACGCAGTATTTT	CASSVGGSTDTQYF
-	TRBV7-6	TRBJ1-4	TRBD1	TGTGCCAGCAGCACCTCCGGGACAGGGGAAGGAAAACTGTTTTTT	CASSTSGTGEGKLFF
-	TRBV9	TRBJ1-5	TRBD1	TGTGCCAGCGGGGACAGAGAAAATCAGCCCCAGCATTTT	CASGDRENQPQHF
-	TRBV6-6	TRBJ1-3	-	TGTGCCAGCAGTTTTCACCCGAGCTCTGGAAACACCATATATTTT	CASSFHPSSGNTIYF
-	TRBV5-1	TRBJ1-1	-	TGCGCCAGCAGCTTCATCGGGGGGGACACTGAAGCTTTCTTT	CASSFIGGDTEAFF
-	TRBV19	TRBJ2-7	-	TGTGCCAGTACCCCTGGAGGAACAGGCCCGTACGTTCTCTACGAGCAGTACTTC	CASTPGGTGPYVLYEQYF
once	TRBV5-1	TRBJ2-2	-	TGCGCCAGCAGCTCGCCCTTGAGAGATGGGGAGCTGTTTTTT	CASSSPLRDGELFF
-	TRBV19	TRBJ1-2	-	TGTGCCAGTTTCCAGGACGCCGCGGGCATCGGCGGCTACACCTTC	CASFQDAAGIGGYTF
-	TRBV5-1	TRBJ2-2	-	TGCGCCAGCAGCGCGTCCGGCGGGGCGGGCACCGGGGAGCTGTTTTTT	CASSASGGAGTGELFF
-	TRBV4-2	TRBJ2-3	TRBD2	TGTGCCAGCAGCCAAGCATCAGCGGGAGGGCCGTTGAGCACAGATACGCAGTATTTT	CASSQASAGGPLSTDTQYF
-	TRBV9	TRBJ2-7	TRBD2	TGTGCCAGCAGCGCCGGGGGTGGTTCGCGCAGCGGGGGTCGGGAGCAGTACTTC	CASSAGGGSRSGGREQYF
-	TRBV5-6	TRBJ2-1	-	TGTGCCAGCAGCCAAGCACCCGGGACTTACAATGAGCAGTTCTTC	CASSQAPGTYNEQFF
few	TRBV5-4	TRBJ2-1	TRBD2	TGTGCCAGCAGCTTGGCGGCTAGCGGGACCTACAATGAGCAGTTCTTC	CASSLAASGTYNEQFF
-	TRBV6-5	TRBJ1-1	-	TGTGCCAGCAGTTACTCGACCCCCGGGGGCACTGAAGCTTTCTTT	CASSYSTPGGTEAFF
-	TRBV27	TRBJ1-5	TRBD1	TGTGCCAGCACTACAGGGGGCAATCAGCCCCAGCATTTT	CASTTGGNQPQHF
-	TRBV29-1	TRBJ1-1	TRBD1	TGCAGCGTTGAGACAGGGGGTTCCTCGGCTTTCTTT	CSVETGGSSAFF
-	TRBV7-8	TRBJ2-7	-	TGTGCCAGCAGCCAACGGTCAGGGGCCCTCGAGCAGTACTTC	CASSQRSGALEQYF
-	TRBV6-5	TRBJ2-2	TRBD2	TGTGCCAGCAGAGCAGCGGGAGACACCGGGGAGCTGTTTTTT	CASRAAGDTGELFF